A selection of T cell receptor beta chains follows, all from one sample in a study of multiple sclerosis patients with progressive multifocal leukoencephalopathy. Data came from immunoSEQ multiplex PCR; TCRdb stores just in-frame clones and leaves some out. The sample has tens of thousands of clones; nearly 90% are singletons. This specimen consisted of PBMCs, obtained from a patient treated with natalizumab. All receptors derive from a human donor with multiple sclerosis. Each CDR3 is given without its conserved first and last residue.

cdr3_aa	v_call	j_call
ASSFTAGKETQY	TRBV7-2	TRBJ2-5
ASSSRTGKLYGYT	TRBV7-2	TRBJ1-2
AWSLTGRGGYT	TRBV30	TRBJ1-2
ASSYFKGQEQY	TRBV6-5	TRBJ2-7
ASSTRGFDSDYGYT	TRBV13	TRBJ1-2
ASGAGSYEQY	TRBV7-9	TRBJ2-7
ASSLRGLGDTQY	TRBV7-9	TRBJ2-3
ASSLGQVNTEAF	TRBV6-5	TRBJ1-1
ASSYSDSTDTQY	TRBV6-5	TRBJ2-3
ASSLDGVEAF	TRBV7-9	TRBJ1-1
ASNSQNSPRVGNQPQH	TRBV7-3	TRBJ1-5
ASRIDPQGNEQF	TRBV5-1	TRBJ2-1
ASSVGQSGANEKLF	TRBV9	TRBJ1-4
ASSVQGPNDEQY	TRBV25-1	TRBJ2-7
ASSFGPGRHSNQPQH	TRBV28	TRBJ1-5
ASSLSGFPAGRGAYEQY	TRBV5-5	TRBJ2-7
ASSVDDGVSPLH	TRBV9	TRBJ1-6
ASRIRPRGPTEAF	TRBV10-2	TRBJ1-1
AIERGAGEAF	TRBV10-3	TRBJ1-1
ASSEVQSHSSYEQY	TRBV10-2	TRBJ2-7
ATSRGSNTGELF	TRBV15	TRBJ2-2
ASSVLGQLNTEAF	TRBV9	TRBJ1-1
ASSRSGTGAAGQF	TRBV27	TRBJ2-1
ASSEPPRGGAYYGYT	TRBV10-2	TRBJ1-2